The 14 T cell receptor beta chains listed next were all sequenced from one sample in a study of somatic mutations in cytotoxic T cells in rheumatoid arthritis. Here immunoSEQ multiplex PCR was the method, and the copy in TCRdb shows in-frame clones only, minus some. Here the sample spans about 15,000 clones, about 89% being singletons. Material for sequencing was CD4+ T cells sorted from blood. These receptor sequences come from a man aged 65 to 79 with rheumatoid arthritis.

This chain joins TRBV6-5 and TRBJ1-2; D ambiguous. Trimming shortened V by 6 bases and J by 0 bases, and 11 bases separated the two germline ends. Germline V lookup: CDR1 MNHEY, CDR2 SVGAGI. The CDR3 extends over 14 amino acids. The DNA of the CDR3 is TGTGCCAGCAGGGAGACCGCCGCTAACTATGGCTACACCTTC. It codes for CASRETAANYGYTF.

The V call is TRBV6-1, the J call TRBJ1-2; D is ambiguous. Looked up from germline, CDR1 is MNHNS and CDR2 is SASEGT. Between the trimmed V and J ends, which lost 0 bases and 4 bases, there was a span of 12 bases. This CDR3 comprises 15 residues. CDR3 sequence (DNA): TGTGCCAGCAGTGAAGCGGCCCCCCTCCGCTATGGCTACACCTTC. Translating gives CASSEAAPLRYGYTF.

The chain recombines TRBV4-2 with TRBJ2-5, with D tentatively TRBD2 (5 bases). This CDR3 has 14 amino acids. The V end was cut by 1 base, the J end by 7 bases, with 13 bases between. Germline CDR1 LGHNA, CDR2 YNFKEQ. DNA for the CDR3: TGTGCCAGCAGCCAAGTCTTCCCGAGCGGGACCCAGTACTTC. Translating it yields CASSQVFPSGTQYF.

The chain uses TRBV6-5 and TRBJ1-2; 9 bases agree with TRBD1. The J segment lost 0 bases and the V segment lost 4 bases, leaving 6 bases of the junction unmatched. This CDR3 is built from 16 residues. Germline assignment: CDR1 MNHEY and CDR2 SVGAGI. The CDR3 protein is CASSSQGAGANYGYTF. The CDR3 region has the DNA TGTGCCAGCAGTTCACAGGGGGCAGGGGCTAACTATGGCTACACCTTC.

The J gene is TRBJ2-1, the V gene TRBV7-9; D is perhaps TRBD2 (6 bases). This CDR3 is built from 12 residues. The V gene's germline CDR1 is SEHNR and CDR2 FQNEAQ (reference sequence). V was pared by 5 bases and J by 6 bases, with 8 bases between. CDR3 sequence reads: CASSGRGNEQFF. The CDR3 DNA sequence: TGTGCCAGCAGCGGGCGGGGCAATGAGCAGTTCTTC.

The chain uses TRBV12-5 and TRBJ1-1; 7 bases are a match to TRBD1. The CDR3 sequence is 14 residues long. The trim removed 5 bases at V and 0 bases at J, leaving 3 bases unmatched. Germline CDR1 is LGHNT and CDR2 is FRNRAP. This chain's CDR3 is CASGLGQMNTEAFF. The CDR3 nucleotides are TGTGCTAGTGGTCTGGGACAGATGAACACTGAAGCTTTCTTT.

This clone has only a few counts. This rearrangement joins TRBV28 to TRBJ1-1, with TRBD1 as a possible D gene (5 bases). Germline values: CDR1 MDHEN, CDR2 SYDVKM. V lost 3 bases and J 4 bases, leaving 24 bases between the germline ends. This CDR3 spans 18 amino acids. The CDR3 protein is CASSLGGGDFLRRTEAFF. CDR3 nucleotides: TGTGCCAGCAGTTTGGGGGGAGGGGATTTCCTTAGGCGCACTGAAGCTTTCTTT.

This clone appeared a single time. The chain carries TRBV10-1 and TRBJ2-7, with TRBD2 matching 12 bases. Germline V CDR1 and CDR2: WNHNN, SYGVQD (reference sequence). The CDR3 has 12 amino acids. V shed 10 bases, J shed 13 bases, and the junction held 11 bases outside the gene matches. The CDR3: CATGTSGPPAYF. For the CDR3, the DNA is TGCGCCACCGGGACTAGCGGGCCACCTGCATACTTC.

The V call is TRBV2, the J call TRBJ1-6, with 8 bases lining up with TRBD1. J lost 4 bases, V lost 6 bases, and 8 bases had no gene match. This CDR3 has 16 amino acids. Per germline, CDR1 SNHLY and CDR2 FYNNEI. CDR3 sequence (DNA): TGTGCCAGCAGGACAGGGGAAGATCCATATAATTCACCCCTCCACTTT. Translation: CASRTGEDPYNSPLHF. Looking up the rest from reference TRBV2 and TRBJ1-6 gives the full variable domain: EPEVTQTPSHQVTQMGQEVILRCVPISNHLYFYWYRQILGQKVEFLVSFYNNEISEKSEIFDDQFSVERPDGSNFTLKIRSTKLEDSAMYFCASRTGEDPYNSPLHFGNGTRLTVT.

V is TRBV10-3 and J is TRBJ2-5, with 12 nucleotides matching TRBD2. The junction had 5 bases not matched to a gene; V was cut back by 6 bases and J by 3 bases. This CDR3 comprises 15 residues. Germline V gives CDR1 ENHRY, CDR2 SYGVKD. The CDR3 nucleotides read TGTGCCATCAGCAAGCTAGCGGGAGGGGAAGAGACCCAGTACTTC. This codes for CAISKLAGGEETQYF.

V usage is TRBV28 and J usage is TRBJ2-7; D is unclear. Trimming removed 2 bases from V and 2 bases from J, with 13 bases in between. Germline lookup yields CDR1 MDHEN and CDR2 SYDVKM. CDR3 length equals 15 residues. The DNA of the CDR3 is TGTGCCAGCAGTTTAACGGGTGCAGCCACCTACGAGCAGTACTTC. Translating gives CASSLTGAATYEQYF.

This chain connects TRBV18 to TRBJ2-1; TRBD1 matches 8 bases. The CDR3 totals 16 residues. Unmatched junction bases numbered 11, after V lost 2 bases and J lost 8 bases. The germline V gene encodes CDR1 KGHSH and CDR2 LQKENI. CDR3 sequence (DNA): TGTGCCAGCTCACCAACTTCCAGGGGGCGCCACCATGAGCAGTTCTTC. Translated, it gives CASSPTSRGRHHEQFF.

A remark on this clone: The identical CDR3 is also encoded by other nucleotide sequences in the sample. The chain couples TRBV11-2 to TRBJ1-1, with TRBD1 matching over 8 bases. With 3 bases clipped from V and 2 bases from J, the junction kept 2 bases outside the gene matches. Germline V gives CDR1 SGHAT, CDR2 FQNNGV. The CDR3 has 14 amino acids. The chain's CDR3 is CASSFGQGNTEAFF. The CDR3 DNA is TGTGCCAGCAGCTTCGGACAGGGTAACACTGAAGCTTTCTTT.

The chain links TRBV5-1 to TRBJ1-5; D is possibly TRBD1 (5 bases). Per the germline V gene, CDR1 is SGHRS and CDR2 is YFSETQ. With 0 bases removed from V and 1 base from J, the gap between germline ends came to 8 bases. There are 15 residues in the CDR3. In DNA form, the CDR3 reads TGCGCCAGCAGCTTGGCAGGGCGGAGCAATCAGCCCCAGCATTTT. Protein sequence: CASSLAGRSNQPQHF. The full variable domain, rest sourced from reference TRBV5-1 and TRBJ1-5, is KAGVTQTPRYLIKTRGQQVTLSCSPISGHRSVSWYQQTPGQGLQFLFEYFSETQRNKGNFPGRFSGRQFSNSRSEMNVSTLELGDSALYLCASSLAGRSNQPQHFGDGTRLSIL.